These T cell receptor beta chains were read from a single sample in a study of blood T cell repertoires in COVID-19. This table comes from immunoSEQ multiplex PCR, and its TCRdb copy is limited to in-frame clones, with some not included. The table records 160,000 or so clones, about 83% of them present only once. Sequences were obtained from peripheral blood. Every receptor here comes from a woman aged 80 or over with acute or convalescent COVID-19. Both conserved end residues are part of each CDR3. Fields, in order: D gene, V gene, clone size, J gene, CDR3 DNA, CDR3 protein. D genes are given only for firm matches. Expanded clones are given a class, and other clones once, few, many or no size at all.

NA,TRBV6-6,NA,TRBJ2-3,TGTGCCAGTCTTGGGGGACAACGCACAGATACGCAGTATTTT,CASLGGQRTDTQYF
NA,TRBV7-9,NA,TRBJ2-7,TGTGCCAGCAGCTTAGCGCTGGGGGGCAGGGGGAAAAACACCTACGAGCAGTACTTC,CASSLALGGRGKNTYEQYF
TRBD2,TRBV6-6,NA,TRBJ2-7,TGTGCCAGCAGTCGCACTAGCGGGAGCGAAGAGCAGTACTTC,CASSRTSGSEEQYF
NA,TRBV5-1,NA,TRBJ1-2,TGCGCCAGCAGCCCGGGACACCCTACTAACTATGGCTACACCTTC,CASSPGHPTNYGYTF
TRBD1,TRBV10-1,NA,TRBJ1-1,TGCGCCAGCAGACAGGGGACGAACACTGAAGCTTTCTTT,CASRQGTNTEAFF
TRBD1,TRBV28,NA,TRBJ1-5,TGTGCCAGCAGCGGACAGGTCAGACAGCCCCAGCATTTT,CASSGQVRQPQHF
TRBD1,TRBV28,NA,TRBJ1-5,TGTGCCAGCCTAAACCCAGGGACAGTTAGCAATCAGCCCCAGCATTTT,CASLNPGTVSNQPQHF
TRBD2,TRBV7-2,NA,TRBJ2-3,TGTGCCAGCAGCTTACTAGCGGGGGCCCCAGGCGCGCAGTATTTT,CASSLLAGAPGAQYF
TRBD2,TRBV3-1/TRBV3-2,NA,TRBJ2-1,TGTGCCAGCAGCCATAGCGGGGGGGCTAATAATGAGCAGTTCTTC,CASSHSGGANNEQFF
TRBD1,TRBV18,NA,TRBJ1-5,TGTGCCAGCTCACCGGACAGGGATAGCAATCAGCCCCAGCATTTT,CASSPDRDSNQPQHF
NA,TRBV6-5,few,TRBJ2-2,TGTGCCAGCAGCCTCAGGGTATCGAACACCGGGGAGCTGTTTTTT,CASSLRVSNTGELFF
NA,TRBV4-1,NA,TRBJ2-7,TGCGCCAGCAGCCAAGCTATGGGTCGAGGGACCTACGAGCAGTACTTC,CASSQAMGRGTYEQYF
TRBD2,TRBV12-3/TRBV12-4,NA,TRBJ2-5,TGTGCCACCAGACTAGCGGATGGAACCCAGTACTTC,CATRLADGTQYF
NA,TRBV7-2,NA,TRBJ2-6,TGTGCCAGCAGCCCGCTCGTGAGTGGGGCCAACGTCCTGACTTTC,CASSPLVSGANVLTF
NA,TRBV4-1,few,TRBJ2-1,TGCGCCAGCAGCCAAGATAGCGGAGCACAGCAGTTCTTC,CASSQDSGAQQFF
NA,TRBV2,NA,TRBJ1-1,TGTGCCAGCAGTGAAGGAGGGGACAATACTGAAGCTTTCTTT,CASSEGGDNTEAFF
NA,TRBV19,NA,TRBJ2-1,TGTGCCAGTAGTATCAGGGGCAATGAGCAGTTCTTC,CASSIRGNEQFF
TRBD2,TRBV2,once,TRBJ2-7,TGTGCCAGCAGCTGGACTAGCGGGAGGAGGGGGGCCTACTCCTACGAGCAGTACTTC,CASSWTSGRRGAYSYEQYF
TRBD1,TRBV2,NA,TRBJ1-4,TGTGCCAGCAGGAGGACAGGGGGTGGTCTCGGGGAAAAACTGTTTTTT,CASRRTGGGLGEKLFF
TRBD1,TRBV6-6,NA,TRBJ2-2,TGTGCCAGCCAACCGGGACAGGGGAGGGGCACCGGGGAGCTGTTTTTT,CASQPGQGRGTGELFF
NA,TRBV7-8,NA,TRBJ2-2,TGTGCCAGCAGTCGATCCGGGGGTGATGCGAACACCGGGGAGCTGTTTTTT,CASSRSGGDANTGELFF
NA,TRBV2,NA,TRBJ1-5,TGTGCCAGCAGTCAGCTGGACATATATCAGCCCCAGCATTTT,CASSQLDIYQPQHF
NA,TRBV2,NA,TRBJ2-3,TGTGCCAGCAGTGAAGGGCTTAGCACAGATACGCAGTATTTT,CASSEGLSTDTQYF
TRBD2,TRBV25-1,NA,TRBJ2-3,TGTGCCAGCAGTGAATCTCTAGCGGGCACAGATACGCAGTATTTT,CASSESLAGTDTQYF
NA,TRBV20-1,NA,TRBJ2-3,TGCAGTGCGAGTCAGGCCCGGGGTACGCAGTATTTT,CSASQARGTQYF
NA,TRBV2,NA,TRBJ1-3,TGTGCCAGCAGTGGTCAGGGGATGACGAAGACTGGAAACACCATATATTTT,CASSGQGMTKTGNTIYF
TRBD2,TRBV6-2/TRBV6-3,few,TRBJ2-1,TGTGCCAGCAGCCACCCAGGACTAGCGGGAGGGTCTACCTACAATGAGCAGTTCTTC,CASSHPGLAGGSTYNEQFF
TRBD2,TRBV6-4,once,TRBJ2-5,TGTGCCAGCAGTGGGGGGGGTAGGACCCAGTACTTC,CASSGGGRTQYF
NA,TRBV7-8,NA,TRBJ2-3,TGTGCCAGCAGCTCTAAGTCCAGCGTACGCACAGATACGCAGTATTTT,CASSSKSSVRTDTQYF
NA,TRBV6-1,NA,TRBJ2-3,TGTGCCAGCAGTGAAAGGAGGGGCACAGATACGCAGTATTTT,CASSERRGTDTQYF
TRBD1,TRBV27,NA,TRBJ1-1,TGTGCCAGCAGTACCTATATCCCCGCAGGGGGAACACTGTGGGGGAACACTGAAGCTTTCTTT,CASSTYIPAGGTLWGNTEAFF
TRBD1,TRBV6-5,NA,TRBJ2-2,TGTGCCAGCAGTAAACAGGGGGCCAACACCGGGGAGCTGTTTTTT,CASSKQGANTGELFF
NA,TRBV11-1,few,TRBJ2-1,TGTGCCAGCAGCCCCCGGACAAGTAGGAATGAGCAGTTCTTC,CASSPRTSRNEQFF
NA,TRBV24-1,few,TRBJ1-1,TGTGCCACCAGTGATTGGGGCCCGTTGAACACTGAAGCTTTCTTT,CATSDWGPLNTEAFF
NA,TRBV13,NA,TRBJ1-6,TGTGCCAGCAGCTTACAACGGGATTCACCCCTCCACTTT,CASSLQRDSPLHF
NA,TRBV2,NA,TRBJ1-6,TGTGCCAGCAGTGAGTGGAGGGAAACAACCCTCCACTTT,CASSEWRETTLHF